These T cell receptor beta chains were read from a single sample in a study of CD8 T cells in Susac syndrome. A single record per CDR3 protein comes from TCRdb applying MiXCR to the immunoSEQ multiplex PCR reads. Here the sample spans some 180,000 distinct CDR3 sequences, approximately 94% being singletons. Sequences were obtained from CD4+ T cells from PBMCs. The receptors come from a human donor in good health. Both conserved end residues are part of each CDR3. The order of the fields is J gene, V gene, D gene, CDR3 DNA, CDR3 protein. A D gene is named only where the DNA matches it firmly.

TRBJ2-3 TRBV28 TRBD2 TGTGCCAGCGGGGGACTAGCGGGAACCACAGATACGCAGTATTTT CASGGLAGTTDTQYF
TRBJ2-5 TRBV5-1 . TGCGCCAGCAGCGGGAACGTGGAGACCCAGTACTTC CASSGNVETQYF
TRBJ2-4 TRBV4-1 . TGCGCCAGCAGCCCCGGCGGCGGTTCGGGCCGGAACATTCAGTACTTC CASSPGGGSGRNIQYF
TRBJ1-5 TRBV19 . TGTGCCAGTAGTTCCGAGGTATACCAGCCCCAGCATTTT CASSSEVYQPQHF
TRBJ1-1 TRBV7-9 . TGTGCCAGCAGCTTAAGGGGGTCGGCCGCCCTGGGCGACACTGAAGCTTTCTTT CASSLRGSAALGDTEAFF
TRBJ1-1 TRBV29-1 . TGCAGCGTTGAAGACAGGGGAGGCGAAGCTTTCTTT CSVEDRGGEAFF
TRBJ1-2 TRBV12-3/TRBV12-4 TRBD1 TGTGCCACACATACAGGGGCGGGCTATGGCTACACCTTC CATHTGAGYGYTF
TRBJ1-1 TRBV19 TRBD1 TGTGCCAGTAGTCCAAGGACAGGGCTTGGCACTGAAGCTTTCTTT CASSPRTGLGTEAFF
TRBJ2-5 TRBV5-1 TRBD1 TGCGCCAGCAGCCAGGGACAGCGATCGTCCCAAGAGACCCAGTACTTC CASSQGQRSSQETQYF
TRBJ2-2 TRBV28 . TGTGCCAGCAGTTCCGGCCTGAAGGAGCTGTTTTTT CASSSGLKELFF